Listed below are T cell receptor beta chains from one sample, sequenced in a study of OX40 agonist ivuxolimab in advanced cancers. Some clones are missing from TCRdb's copy, which holds only in-frame ones; the method was immunoSEQ multiplex PCR. Here the sample spans some 29,000 clones, 92% being singletons. The specimen comprised CD4+ or CD8+ T cells sorted from blood, sampled in a trial of the OX40 agonist ivuxolimab. These receptors were obtained from an adult with an advanced solid tumor such as melanoma, head and neck, liver or kidney cancer. CDR3s include the opening cysteine and the closing phenylalanine or tryptophan. The order of the fields is J gene, V gene, D gene, CDR3 protein. D genes are given only for firm matches.

TRBJ2-3 TRBV14 NA CASSQHRDGTDTQYF
TRBJ1-2 TRBV7-9 TRBD1 CASSLAGTGGSANYGYTF
TRBJ2-3 TRBV9 TRBD2 CASSVPSGGSTDTQYF
TRBJ1-1 TRBV5-1 NA CASSLAENTEAFF
TRBJ1-5 TRBV30 NA CAWSLPGGTNQPQHF
TRBJ2-7 TRBV4-3 NA CASSQESTGVISYEQYF
TRBJ1-1 TRBV7-3 NA CASSDTGNTEAFF
TRBJ2-7 TRBV4-1 TRBD2 CASSYSTGTSGSLEQYF
TRBJ1-5 TRBV18 NA CASSPLWERQPQHF
TRBJ1-1 TRBV29-1 NA CSVEDTENPEAFF
TRBJ2-4 TRBV5-4 NA CASSLFDGAGEYF
TRBJ2-3 TRBV7-4 NA CASSFGMDTQYF
TRBJ1-3 TRBV2 NA CASSEGTPGAANTIYF
TRBJ2-5 TRBV5-1 TRBD1 CASSLGEGQDQETQYF
TRBJ1-2 TRBV5-1 TRBD1 CASSPIQGTYGYTF
TRBJ2-1 TRBV18 NA CASRPSGLSSYNEQFF
TRBJ1-2 TRBV6-5 NA CASRRDIPTYGYTF
TRBJ2-5 TRBV6-5 NA CASRLSTGLQETQYF
TRBJ1-1 TRBV5-6 TRBD1 CASSWGTGTEAFF
TRBJ2-5 TRBV4-1 TRBD2 CASSHGPPGPSFSGVQETQYF
TRBJ2-3 TRBV14 NA CASSAKFRSTDTQYF
TRBJ2-7 TRBV19 TRBD2 CASSIGSGSFDEQYF
TRBJ2-5 TRBV10-2 TRBD2 CASSPGGTQYF
TRBJ2-7 TRBV7-6 NA CASSSRGEQYF
TRBJ2-7 TRBV18 NA CASSPSATSIEQYF
TRBJ1-2 TRBV29-1 TRBD1 CSVDGQGGNGYTF
TRBJ1-2 TRBV4-2 NA CASSLEVGYRGYTF
TRBJ2-2 TRBV5-1 NA CASSLTVNTGELFF
TRBJ2-7 TRBV12-2 NA CASSSNVGTATYEQYF
TRBJ1-2 TRBV6-5 TRBD1 CASSTPTGTGYTF
TRBJ2-7 TRBV6-5 TRBD2 CASGGWEGPYEQYF
TRBJ2-1 TRBV7-9 TRBD2 CASWGLAGNEQFF
TRBJ2-1 TRBV5-4 NA CASSLDQGPYNEQFF
TRBJ2-7 TRBV10-3 TRBD2 CAISVGGEWRDEQYF
TRBJ2-7 TRBV10-3 NA CAISDGGRSGEQYF
TRBJ1-1 TRBV30 NA CAWRTHNREGTEAFF
TRBJ2-7 TRBV7-8 TRBD1 CASSANIGTGIYEQYF
TRBJ1-1 TRBV13 NA CASSPLGETEAFF
TRBJ1-2 TRBV7-2 NA CTSSTPLGLLGYTF
TRBJ1-3 TRBV6-5 NA CASSTPEENTIYF
TRBJ1-2 TRBV6-1 NA CASSAWKGGNGYTF
TRBJ2-7 TRBV7-9 TRBD2 CASSSGLEAEQYF
TRBJ2-1 TRBV5-5 TRBD2 CASSGPGLEGIEQFF
TRBJ2-1 TRBV29-1 TRBD1 CSVEDGVGQGWSKSSYNEQFF
TRBJ2-5 TRBV7-6 NA CASSLGTGGEETQYF